The 14 T cell receptor beta chains in this list originate from one sample, sequenced in a study of T cell responses to AZD1222 COVID-19 vaccine. Produced via immunoSEQ multiplex PCR; TCRdb's table is partial and in-frame only. The sample lists around 130,000 clones, about 93% occurring once. The specimen was peripheral blood, collected 28 days after the second AZD1222 dose. The receptors originated from an adult who received the AZD1222 COVID-19 vaccine.

This rearrangement joins TRBV12-1 to TRBJ2-2; no DNA check was done on the table's D call, TRBD1. TRBV12-1 is termed a pseudogene. This CDR3 region has 16 residues. The CDR3: CASSPPRGSNTGELFF. CDR3 bases: TGTGCCAGCAGCCCCCCCAGGGGATCGAACACCGGGGAGCTGTTTTTT.

The genes are TRBV7-9 and TRBJ1-1; no clear D. V was clipped by 6 bases and J by 3 bases, with 14 bases between them. This CDR3 contains 14 residues. From germline, CDR1 is SEHNR and CDR2 FQNEAQ (reference sequence). CDR3 nucleotides: TGTGCCAGCAGAATAACCGGGTCTGACACTGAAGCTTTCTTT. Its protein product is CASRITGSDTEAFF.

V is TRBV7-9 and J is TRBJ2-1, with TRBD1 matching over 9 bases. The CDR3 has 16 residues. The V segment lost 5 bases and the J segment 7 bases; nucleotides outside the gene matches: 12. Germline lookup yields CDR1 SEHNR and CDR2 FQNEAQ (reference sequence). The CDR3 nucleotides read TGTGCCAGCAGCCCCGGAGTCAGGACAGGGGAAAATGAGCAGTTCTTC. It yields the protein CASSPGVRTGENEQFF.

Sample share makes this clone medium-sized. This sequence joins TRBV5-1 and TRBJ2-7; no definite D call. V was clipped by 4 bases and J by 0 bases, with 8 bases between them. The CDR3 is made up of 13 amino acids. CDR1 and CDR2 from the germline V gene are SGHRS and YFSETQ. In nucleotides, the CDR3 is TGCGCCAGCAGCATGGAAGACTCCTACGAGCAGTACTTC. Amino acid sequence: CASSMEDSYEQYF.

The genes are TRBV4-2 and TRBJ2-5, with 8 bases matching TRBD2. Germline lookup yields CDR1 LGHNA and CDR2 YNFKEQ. The J segment lost 1 base and the V segment lost 4 bases, leaving 11 bases of the junction unmatched. CDR3 length: 17 amino acids. CDR3 amino acids: CASSPHPGLGVQETQYF. In DNA, the CDR3 is TGTGCCAGCAGCCCCCACCCGGGACTAGGGGTCCAAGAGACCCAGTACTTC.

As concerns this clone: The identical CDR3 is also encoded by other nucleotide sequences in the sample. J is TRBJ1-1 and V is TRBV27; D unresolved. Germline V lookup: CDR1 MNHEY, CDR2 SMNVEV (reference sequence). CDR3 length equals 13 residues. Trimming stripped 0 bases from V and 2 bases from J, with 4 bases between. The CDR3 DNA is TGTGCCAGCAGTTTATCAAGAAACACTGAAGCTTTCTTT. Protein product: CASSLSRNTEAFF.

This chain joins TRBV7-9 and TRBJ1-5; D unclear. The CDR3 totals 12 residues. V was shortened by 0 bases and J by 9 bases, with 6 bases between the two germline ends. Per the germline V gene, CDR1 is SEHNR and CDR2 is FQNEAQ (reference sequence). CDR3 sequence: CASSLAARPQHF. The CDR3 nucleotides are TGTGCCAGCAGCTTAGCGGCTCGGCCCCAGCATTTT.

This clone has only one observation. The chain combines TRBV5-6 with TRBJ1-1, with 7 bases that match TRBD1. Germline V gene data show CDR1 as SGHDT and CDR2 as YYEEEE. Germline trimming cut 2 bases from V and 3 bases from J; bases unmatched to any gene: 7. This CDR3 comprises 15 residues. The CDR3 nucleotides are TGTGCCAGCAGCTTCAGGGGGGGCGAGTACACTGAAGCTTTCTTT. Translating it yields CASSFRGGEYTEAFF.

The J gene is TRBJ1-6, the V gene TRBV6-5, with D possibly TRBD1 on 6 matching bases. Per germline, CDR1 MNHEY and CDR2 SVGAGI. V lost 6 bases and J 10 bases, leaving 19 bases between the germline ends. The CDR3 has 15 residues. This CDR3 reads CASSVAGARKSPLHF. CDR3 bases: TGTGCCAGCAGCGTCGCAGGGGCAAGAAAGTCACCCCTCCACTTT.

The V call is TRBV29-1, the J call TRBJ2-3, with 9 bases matching TRBD2. Germline CDR1 is SQVTM and CDR2 is ANQGSEA. The CDR3 runs to 13 residues. V gave up 7 bases and J gave up 0 bases; unmatched junction bases: 2. The CDR3 spells CSGAGGSTDTQYF. In DNA, the CDR3 is TGCAGCGGGGCGGGAGGGAGCACAGATACGCAGTATTTT.

V usage is TRBV4-3 and J usage is TRBJ1-1; a possible D gene is TRBD1 (5 bases). The V and J ends lost 0 bases and 7 bases respectively, with 12 bases between them. CDR1 and CDR2 from the germline V gene are LGHNA and YSLEER. The CDR3 spans 14 residues. This chain's CDR3 is CASSQDGGRIEAFF. Written as DNA, the CDR3 is TGCGCCAGCAGCCAAGACGGGGGGAGGATTGAAGCTTTCTTT.

The chain is built from TRBV19 and TRBJ2-1; D remains unclear. V was pared by 1 base and J by 15 bases, with 13 bases between. The CDR3 sequence is 12 residues long. Germline V CDR1 and CDR2: LNHDA, SQIVND (reference sequence). The CDR3 sequence is CASSIGDVGLFF. CDR3 DNA: TGTGCCAGTAGTATAGGCGACGTTGGCCTGTTCTTC.

The chain employs TRBV4-2 and TRBJ2-5; 8 nucleotides agree with TRBD2. The germline gives CDR1 LGHNA, CDR2 YNFKEQ. Germline trimming cut 6 bases from V and 4 bases from J; bases unmatched to any gene: 7. This CDR3 has 14 residues. The CDR3, as DNA: TGTGCCAGCAGTCCCCGGGAGGGGCCAGAGACCCAGTACTTC. It specifies CASSPREGPETQYF.

The rearrangement links TRBV19 to TRBJ1-3; D is unclear. Looked up from germline, CDR1 is LNHDA and CDR2 is SQIVND (reference sequence). The CDR3 covers 17 residues. Deletions cut 2 bases from V and 0 bases from J, with 14 bases between. CDR3 amino acids: CASSIYGPGISGNTIYF. The CDR3 DNA reads TGTGCCAGTAGTATATACGGCCCCGGCATCTCTGGAAACACCATATATTTT.